These 7 T cell receptor beta chains originate from one sample sequenced in a study of shared clonotypes between healthy human individuals. Some clones are missing from TCRdb's copy, which holds only in-frame ones; the method was immunoSEQ multiplex PCR. The table records a few million clones, approximately 92% of them present only once. The source material was naive CD4+ T cells sorted from blood. Indicated subset: CD45RA+ positively selected. The receptor source for this set is a man aged 18 to 29 in good health.

This clone occurred once. This chain links TRBV6-5 with TRBJ2-1; 9 bases line up with TRBD2. The CDR3 runs to 14 residues. Trimming cost V 5 bases and J 7 bases; bases outside gene matches: 6. The germline V gene has CDR1 MNHEY and CDR2 SVGAGI. The CDR3 coding sequence is TGTGCCAGCAGTCCTAGCGGGAAGGGAAATGAGCAGTTCTTC. Its translation is CASSPSGKGNEQFF.

The chain combines TRBV4-3 with TRBJ1-1; D might be TRBD1 (5 bases). The CDR3 length is 15 residues. CDR1 and CDR2 (germline): LGHNA, YSLEER. Trimming cost V 5 bases and J 1 base, with 14 bases left between them. As DNA, the CDR3 is TGCGCCAGCAGCTCCTACGCTGGGGGGAACACTGAAGCTTTCTTT. This sequence encodes CASSSYAGGNTEAFF.

The chain joins TRBV11-2 to TRBJ2-7, with 8 bases matching TRBD1. The germline V gene has CDR1 SGHAT and CDR2 FQNNGV. The ends lost 5 bases at V and 7 bases at J; junction bases unmatched: 13. CDR3 length: 15 residues. This CDR3 reads CASSTRQGSMGEQYF. CDR3 DNA sequence: TGTGCCAGCAGCACCCGACAGGGGTCCATGGGGGAGCAGTACTTC. Drawing the rest from reference TRBV11-2 and TRBJ2-7, the complete variable domain is EAGVAQSPRYKIIEKRQSVAFWCNPISGHATLYWYQQILGQGPKLLIQFQNNGVVDDSQLPKDRFSAERLKGVDSTLKIQPAKLEDSAVYLCASSTRQGSMGEQYFGPGTRLTVT.

The chain has TRBV4-1 and TRBJ2-7; the D gene is possibly TRBD1 (6 bases). V was shortened by 1 base and J by 3 bases, with 13 bases between the two germline ends. The germline CDR1 and CDR2 sequences are MGHRA and YSYEKL. CDR3 length: 15 residues. The CDR3 here is CASSQVNDRRYEQYF. The CDR3 DNA follows: TGCGCCAGCAGCCAAGTCAATGACAGGCGCTACGAGCAGTACTTC.

There are a few counts of this clone. V usage is TRBV19 and J usage is TRBJ2-5; TRBD2 is a possible D gene (6 bases). Germline V gives CDR1 LNHDA, CDR2 SQIVND (reference sequence). The CDR3 has 13 residues. Trimming left V 6 bases short and J 12 bases short, with 20 bases between. DNA for the CDR3: TGTGCCAGTAGCCCGTCCGGGAGTTCATCGGAGTACTTC. As protein: CASSPSGSSSEYF.

This chain uses TRBV5-6 with TRBJ2-2, with D perhaps TRBD1 or TRBD2 (5 bases each). This CDR3 has 15 amino acids. CDR1 is SGHDT, CDR2 YYEEEE, per germline. Trimming stripped 2 bases from V and 7 bases from J, with 15 bases between. The CDR3 region has the DNA TGTGCCAGCAGCTTTGAAGGGCTGGGGGACGGGGAGCTGTTTTTT. It translates to CASSFEGLGDGELFF.

The CDR3 nucleotides are TGCAGCGTGGGCTACAGGGAGCGCGGGGACGAGCAGTACTTC. Its protein is CSVGYRERGDEQYF. This chain uses TRBV29-1 with TRBJ2-7; D might be TRBD1 or TRBD2, each matching 6 bases. Germline loops: CDR1 SQVTM, CDR2 ANQGSEA. This CDR3 is 14 amino acids long. V shed 6 bases and J shed 5 bases, with 20 bases lying between them.